The rows below give T cell receptor beta chains drawn from one sample of a study of post-analysis software for immune sequencing data. TCRdb itself ran the PCR reads through MiXCR, one entry per CDR3 protein. The sample shows 170,000 or so distinct CDR3 sequences, 30% of them seen only once. Sequenced: blood. All receptors come from a girl between 5 and 17 years old with multiple sclerosis. Both conserved end residues are part of each CDR3. Fields, in order: J gene, D gene, clone size, V gene, CDR3 DNA, CDR3 protein. D genes are given only for firm matches. Only some rows state a clone size, as once, few, many or a class for expanded clones.

J gene: TRBJ2-5
D gene: -
clone size: few
V gene: TRBV28
CDR3 DNA: TGTGCCAGCAGTCCCCCCGGGGATGGGAAGACCCAGTACTTC
CDR3 protein: CASSPPGDGKTQYF

J gene: TRBJ1-2
D gene: -
clone size: many
V gene: TRBV18
CDR3 DNA: TGTGCCAGCTCACCGCTTCCGGACACGCCGAACGAAGCTAACTATGGCTACACCTTC
CDR3 protein: CASSPLPDTPNEANYGYTF

J gene: TRBJ2-3
D gene: TRBD2
clone size: many
V gene: TRBV10-3
CDR3 DNA: TGTGCCATCAGAGTTAGCCTAGCGGAGACCCGCACAGATACGCAGTATTTT
CDR3 protein: CAIRVSLAETRTDTQYF

J gene: TRBJ2-1
D gene: TRBD2
clone size: many
V gene: TRBV5-1
CDR3 DNA: TGCGCCAGCAGCTTGGTTCCCTCGGGAGGGCCTGGTAATGAGCAGTTCTTC
CDR3 protein: CASSLVPSGGPGNEQFF

J gene: TRBJ1-1
D gene: -
clone size: -
V gene: TRBV12-3/TRBV12-4
CDR3 DNA: TGTGCCAGCAGTCCCTCAGGGGCGAACACTGAAGCTTTCTTT
CDR3 protein: CASSPSGANTEAFF

J gene: TRBJ2-5
D gene: TRBD2
clone size: few
V gene: TRBV4-2
CDR3 DNA: TGTGCCAGCAGCCACGCTATGGGCCGGACTAGAGAGACCCGGTACTTC
CDR3 protein: CASSHAMGRTRETRYF

J gene: TRBJ1-2
D gene: -
clone size: few
V gene: TRBV29-1
CDR3 DNA: TGCAGCGTTGAAAGTAGGGGGACTAACTATGGCTACACCTTC
CDR3 protein: CSVESRGTNYGYTF

J gene: TRBJ2-1
D gene: -
clone size: many
V gene: TRBV7-8
CDR3 DNA: TGTGCCAGCAGCTTAGTTCCAAGCGATGAGCAGTTCTTC
CDR3 protein: CASSLVPSDEQFF

J gene: TRBJ2-7
D gene: -
clone size: many
V gene: TRBV5-1
CDR3 DNA: TGTGCCAGCAGCCTAAGTTCCTACGAGCAGTACTTC
CDR3 protein: CASSLSSYEQYF

J gene: TRBJ2-1
D gene: TRBD2
clone size: many
V gene: TRBV20-1
CDR3 DNA: TGCAGTGCTAGTATGGCGGGAGTGAATGAGCAGTTCTTC
CDR3 protein: CSASMAGVNEQFF

J gene: TRBJ1-1
D gene: -
clone size: -
V gene: TRBV4-1
CDR3 DNA: TGCGCCAGCAGCCCGACTGGACAGATGAACACTGAAGCTTTCTTT
CDR3 protein: CASSPTGQMNTEAFF

J gene: TRBJ2-7
D gene: TRBD2
clone size: few
V gene: TRBV4-1
CDR3 DNA: TGCGCCAGCAGCCAAGATAGGGGTAGCGGGGACTACGAGCAGTACTTC
CDR3 protein: CASSQDRGSGDYEQYF

J gene: TRBJ2-7
D gene: -
clone size: many
V gene: TRBV5-1
CDR3 DNA: TGCGCCAGCTTCAGAGACCCGTACGAGCAGTACTTC
CDR3 protein: CASFRDPYEQYF

J gene: TRBJ2-1
D gene: -
clone size: few
V gene: TRBV4-2
CDR3 DNA: TGTGCCAGCAGTTTAGCGGAGTTTATCGATGAGCAGTTCTTC
CDR3 protein: CASSLAEFIDEQFF

J gene: TRBJ1-4
D gene: -
clone size: few
V gene: TRBV12-3/TRBV12-4
CDR3 DNA: TGTGCCAGCAATGAGGGAAAGGATGAAAAACTGTTTTTT
CDR3 protein: CASNEGKDEKLFF

J gene: TRBJ2-7
D gene: TRBD2
clone size: many
V gene: TRBV4-1
CDR3 DNA: TGCGCCAGCAGCCAAGGCTTAGCGGGAGGGCCGTCCTACGAGCAGTACTTC
CDR3 protein: CASSQGLAGGPSYEQYF

J gene: TRBJ1-4
D gene: -
clone size: -
V gene: TRBV29-1
CDR3 DNA: TGCAGCGGTGGGGGGTGGGGTGAAAAACTGTTTTTT
CDR3 protein: CSGGGWGEKLFF

J gene: TRBJ1-1
D gene: -
clone size: -
V gene: TRBV6-5
CDR3 DNA: TGTGCCAGCAGTGACCGAATATACACTGAAGCTTTCTTT
CDR3 protein: CASSDRIYTEAFF

J gene: TRBJ2-1
D gene: TRBD2
clone size: many
V gene: TRBV20-1
CDR3 DNA: TGCAGTGCTATCGAGGCTAGCGGGAGTTTTTTGTATGAGCAGTTCTTC
CDR3 protein: CSAIEASGSFLYEQFF

J gene: TRBJ2-1
D gene: TRBD2
clone size: -
V gene: TRBV28
CDR3 DNA: TGTGCCAGCAGTTTATTAGCTAGCGGGTACAATGAGCAGTTCTTC
CDR3 protein: CASSLLASGYNEQFF

J gene: TRBJ1-5
D gene: -
clone size: few
V gene: TRBV7-8
CDR3 DNA: TGTGCCAGCAGCTTAAGGTCTGGGGGACAGCCCCAGCATTTT
CDR3 protein: CASSLRSGGQPQHF